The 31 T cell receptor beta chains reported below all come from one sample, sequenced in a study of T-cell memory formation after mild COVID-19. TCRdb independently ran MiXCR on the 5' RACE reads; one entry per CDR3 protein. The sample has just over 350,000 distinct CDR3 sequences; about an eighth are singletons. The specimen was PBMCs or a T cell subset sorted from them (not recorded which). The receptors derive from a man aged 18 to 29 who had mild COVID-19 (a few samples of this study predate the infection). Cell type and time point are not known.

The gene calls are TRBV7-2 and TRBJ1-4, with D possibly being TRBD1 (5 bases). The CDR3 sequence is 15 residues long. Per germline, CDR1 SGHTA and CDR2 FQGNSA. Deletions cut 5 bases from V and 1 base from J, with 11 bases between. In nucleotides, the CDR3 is TGTGCCAGCAGCGGCCCGAGGGGAACTAATGAAAAACTGTTTTTT. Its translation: CASSGPRGTNEKLFF.

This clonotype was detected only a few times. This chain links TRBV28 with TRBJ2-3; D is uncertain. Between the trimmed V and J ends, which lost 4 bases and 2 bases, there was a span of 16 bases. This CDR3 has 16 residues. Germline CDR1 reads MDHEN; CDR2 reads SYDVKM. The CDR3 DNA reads TGTGCCAGCAGTTCCCAGGCGATCCCGATCACAGATACGCAGTATTTT. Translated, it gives CASSSQAIPITDTQYF.

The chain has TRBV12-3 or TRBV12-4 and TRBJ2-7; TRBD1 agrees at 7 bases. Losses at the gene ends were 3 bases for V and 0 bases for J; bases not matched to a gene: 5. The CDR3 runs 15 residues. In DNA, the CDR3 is TGTGCCAGCAGTTTTACAGGGGCGAGCTCCTACGAGCAGTACTTC. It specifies CASSFTGASSYEQYF.

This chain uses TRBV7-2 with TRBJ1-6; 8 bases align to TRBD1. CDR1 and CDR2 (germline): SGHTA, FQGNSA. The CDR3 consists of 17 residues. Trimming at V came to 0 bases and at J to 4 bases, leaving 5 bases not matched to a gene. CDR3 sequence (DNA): TGTGCCAGCAGCTTAGCGCAGGGGGCGGGATATAATTCACCCCTCCACTTT. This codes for CASSLAQGAGYNSPLHF.

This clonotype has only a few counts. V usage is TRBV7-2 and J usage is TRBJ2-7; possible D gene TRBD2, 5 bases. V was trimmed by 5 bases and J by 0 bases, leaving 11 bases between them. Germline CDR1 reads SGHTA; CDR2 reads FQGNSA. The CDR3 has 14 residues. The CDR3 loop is CASSPDWGSYEQYF. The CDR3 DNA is TGTGCCAGCAGCCCGGACTGGGGCTCCTACGAGCAGTACTTC.

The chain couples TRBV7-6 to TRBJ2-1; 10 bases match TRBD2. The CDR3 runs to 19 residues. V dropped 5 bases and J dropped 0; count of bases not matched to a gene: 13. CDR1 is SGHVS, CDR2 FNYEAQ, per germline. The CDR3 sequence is CASSLNPLAGAYSYNEQFF. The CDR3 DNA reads TGTGCCAGCAGCCTAAACCCGCTAGCGGGGGCCTACTCCTACAATGAGCAGTTCTTC.

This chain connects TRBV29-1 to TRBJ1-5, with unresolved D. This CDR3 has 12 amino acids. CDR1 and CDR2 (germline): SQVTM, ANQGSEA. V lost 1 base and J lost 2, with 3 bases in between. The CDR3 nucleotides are TGCAGCGTTGAAGTGGGCAATCAGCCCCAGCATTTT. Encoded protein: CSVEVGNQPQHF.

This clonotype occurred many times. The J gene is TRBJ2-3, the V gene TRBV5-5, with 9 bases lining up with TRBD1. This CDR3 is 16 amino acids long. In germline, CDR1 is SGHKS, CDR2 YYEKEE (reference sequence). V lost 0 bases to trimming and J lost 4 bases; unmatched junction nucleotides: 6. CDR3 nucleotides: TGTGCCAGCAGCTTGGCCTGGGACAGGGAGGCAGATACGCAGTATTTT. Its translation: CASSLAWDREADTQYF.

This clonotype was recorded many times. The CDR3 loop reads CASSFSGGAPDTQYF. The CDR3, as DNA: TGTGCCAGCAGTTTTAGCGGGGGGGCGCCAGATACGCAGTATTTT. The J gene is TRBJ2-3, the V gene TRBV7-8, with TRBD2 matching over 11 bases. V shed 6 bases and J 4 bases; nucleotides not matched to a gene: 6. Germline CDR1 reads SGHVS; CDR2 reads FQNEAQ. CDR3 length equals 15 residues.

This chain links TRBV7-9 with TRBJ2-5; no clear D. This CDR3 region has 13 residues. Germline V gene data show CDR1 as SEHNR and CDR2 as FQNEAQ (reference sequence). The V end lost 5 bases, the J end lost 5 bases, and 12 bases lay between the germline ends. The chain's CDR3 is CASSHPAGETQYF. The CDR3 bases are TGTGCCAGCAGCCACCCCGCTGGGGAGACCCAGTACTTC.

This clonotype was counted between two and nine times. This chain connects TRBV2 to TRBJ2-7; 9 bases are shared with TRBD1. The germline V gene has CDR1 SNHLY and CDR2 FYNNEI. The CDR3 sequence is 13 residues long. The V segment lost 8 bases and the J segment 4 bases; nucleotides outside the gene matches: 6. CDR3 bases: TGTGCCAGCGGGGGACAGGGCAGTTACGAGCAGTACGTC. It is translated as CASGGQGSYEQYV.

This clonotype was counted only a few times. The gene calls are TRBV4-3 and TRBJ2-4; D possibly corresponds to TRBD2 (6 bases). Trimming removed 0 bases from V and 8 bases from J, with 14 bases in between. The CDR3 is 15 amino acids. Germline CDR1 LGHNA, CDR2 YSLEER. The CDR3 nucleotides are TGCGCCAGCAGCCAAGAGGGGGGAAAAGAATACATTCAGTACTTC. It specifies CASSQEGGKEYIQYF.

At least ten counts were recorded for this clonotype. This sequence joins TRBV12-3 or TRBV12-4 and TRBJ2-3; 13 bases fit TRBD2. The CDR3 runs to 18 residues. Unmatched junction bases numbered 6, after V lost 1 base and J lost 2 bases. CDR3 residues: CASSLGVGLAGDTDTQYF. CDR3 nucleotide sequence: TGTGCCAGCAGTTTAGGTGTTGGACTAGCGGGGGACACAGATACGCAGTATTTT.

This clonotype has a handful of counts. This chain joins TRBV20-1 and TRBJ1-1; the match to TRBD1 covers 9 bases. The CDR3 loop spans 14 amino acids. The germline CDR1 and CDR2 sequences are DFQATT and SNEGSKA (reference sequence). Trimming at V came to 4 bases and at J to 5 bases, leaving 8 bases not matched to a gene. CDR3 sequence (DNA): TGCAGTGCTACCCACAGGGGGCGGGGAACTGAAGCTTTCTTT. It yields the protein CSATHRGRGTEAFF.

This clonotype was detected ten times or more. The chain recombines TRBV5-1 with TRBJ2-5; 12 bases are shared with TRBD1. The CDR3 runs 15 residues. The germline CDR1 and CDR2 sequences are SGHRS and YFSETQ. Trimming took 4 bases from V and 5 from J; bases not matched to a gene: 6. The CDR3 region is CASSPGTGGWETQYF. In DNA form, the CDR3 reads TGCGCCAGCAGCCCCGGGACAGGGGGCTGGGAGACCCAGTACTTC.

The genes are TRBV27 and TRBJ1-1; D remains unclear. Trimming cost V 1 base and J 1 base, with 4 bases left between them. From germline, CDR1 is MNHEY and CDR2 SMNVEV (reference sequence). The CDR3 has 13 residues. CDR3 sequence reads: CASSLYRNTEAFF. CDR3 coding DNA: TGTGCCAGCAGTTTATACAGGAACACTGAAGCTTTCTTT.

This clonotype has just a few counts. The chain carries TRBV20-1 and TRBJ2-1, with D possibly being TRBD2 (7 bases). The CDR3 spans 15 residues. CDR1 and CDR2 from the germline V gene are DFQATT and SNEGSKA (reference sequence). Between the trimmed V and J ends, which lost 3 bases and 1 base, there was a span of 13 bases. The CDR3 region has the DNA TGCAGTGCTAGTGAGGGGGGGCGGTCCTACAATGAGCAGTTCTTC. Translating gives CSASEGGRSYNEQFF.

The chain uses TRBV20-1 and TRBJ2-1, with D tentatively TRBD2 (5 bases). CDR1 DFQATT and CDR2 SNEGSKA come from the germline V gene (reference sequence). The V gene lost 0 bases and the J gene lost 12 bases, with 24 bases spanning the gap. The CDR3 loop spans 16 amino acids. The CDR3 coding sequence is TGCAGTGCTAGAGACAAACTAGGCCCCGCTAGGAGGCGGCAGTTCTTC. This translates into CSARDKLGPARRRQFF.

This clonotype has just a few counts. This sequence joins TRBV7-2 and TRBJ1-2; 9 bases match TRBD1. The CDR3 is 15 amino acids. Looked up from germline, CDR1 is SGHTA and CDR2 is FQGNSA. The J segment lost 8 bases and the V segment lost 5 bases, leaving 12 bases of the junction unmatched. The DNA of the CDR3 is TGTGCCAGCAGCGCAAACACAGGGGGCGCTACAGGCTACACCTTC. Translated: CASSANTGGATGYTF. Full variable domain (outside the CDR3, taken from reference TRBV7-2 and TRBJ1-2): GAGVSQSPSNKVTEKGKDVELRCDPISGHTALYWYRQSLGQGLEFLIYFQGNSAPDKSGLPSDRFSAERTGGSVSTLTIQRTQQEDSAVYLCASSANTGGATGYTFGSGTRLTVV.

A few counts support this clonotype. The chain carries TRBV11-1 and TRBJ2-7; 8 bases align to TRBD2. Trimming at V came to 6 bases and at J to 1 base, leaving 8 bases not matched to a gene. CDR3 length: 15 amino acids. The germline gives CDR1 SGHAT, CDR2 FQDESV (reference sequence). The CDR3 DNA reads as TGTGCCAGCAGACCCCGGAGCGGGGGATCCTACGAGCAGTACTTC. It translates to CASRPRSGGSYEQYF.

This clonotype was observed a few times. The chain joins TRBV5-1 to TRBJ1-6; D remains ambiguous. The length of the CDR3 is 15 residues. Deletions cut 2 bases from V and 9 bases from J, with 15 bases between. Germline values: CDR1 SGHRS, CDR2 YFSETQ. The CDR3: CASSFSDLGGSPLHF. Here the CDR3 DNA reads TGCGCCAGCAGCTTTTCGGACCTCGGCGGTTCACCCCTCCACTTT. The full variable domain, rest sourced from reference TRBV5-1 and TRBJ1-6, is KAGVTQTPRYLIKTRGQQVTLSCSPISGHRSVSWYQQTPGQGLQFLFEYFSETQRNKGNFPGRFSGRQFSNSRSEMNVSTLELGDSALYLCASSFSDLGGSPLHFGNGTRLTVT.

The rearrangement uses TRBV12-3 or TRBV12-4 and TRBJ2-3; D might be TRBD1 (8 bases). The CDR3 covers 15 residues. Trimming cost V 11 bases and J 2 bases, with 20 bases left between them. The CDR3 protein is CALRRGTGTTDTQYF. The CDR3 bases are TGTGCCCTTCGGCGGGGGACAGGCACCACAGATACGCAGTATTTT.

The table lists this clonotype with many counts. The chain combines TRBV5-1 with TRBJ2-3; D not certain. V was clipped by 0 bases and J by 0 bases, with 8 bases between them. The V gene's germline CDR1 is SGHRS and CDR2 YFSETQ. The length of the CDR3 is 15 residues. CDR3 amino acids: CASSLVYHSTDTQYF. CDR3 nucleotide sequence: TGCGCCAGCAGCTTGGTCTACCATAGCACAGATACGCAGTATTTT. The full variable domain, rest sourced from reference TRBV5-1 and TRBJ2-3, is KAGVTQTPRYLIKTRGQQVTLSCSPISGHRSVSWYQQTPGQGLQFLFEYFSETQRNKGNFPGRFSGRQFSNSRSEMNVSTLELGDSALYLCASSLVYHSTDTQYFGPGTRLTVL.

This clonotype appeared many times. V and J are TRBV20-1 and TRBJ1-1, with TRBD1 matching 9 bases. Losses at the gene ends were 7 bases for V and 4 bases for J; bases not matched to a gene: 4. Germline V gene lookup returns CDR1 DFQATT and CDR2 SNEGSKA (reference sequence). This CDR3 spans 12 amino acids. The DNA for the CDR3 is TGCAGTGTACGGGACAGGGTCACTGAAGCTTTCTTT. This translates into CSVRDRVTEAFF.

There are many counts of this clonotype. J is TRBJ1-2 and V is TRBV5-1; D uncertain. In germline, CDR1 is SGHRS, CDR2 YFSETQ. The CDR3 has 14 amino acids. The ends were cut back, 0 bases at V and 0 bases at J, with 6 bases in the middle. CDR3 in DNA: TGCGCCAGCAGCTTGGACGGAGCTAACTATGGCTACACCTTC. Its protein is CASSLDGANYGYTF.

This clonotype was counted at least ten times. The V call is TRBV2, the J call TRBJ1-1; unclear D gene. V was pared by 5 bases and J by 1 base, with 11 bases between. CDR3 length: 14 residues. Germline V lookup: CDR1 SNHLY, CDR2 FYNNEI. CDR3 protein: CASSTWASNTEAFF. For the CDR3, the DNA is TGTGCCAGCAGTACGTGGGCGTCGAACACTGAAGCTTTCTTT.

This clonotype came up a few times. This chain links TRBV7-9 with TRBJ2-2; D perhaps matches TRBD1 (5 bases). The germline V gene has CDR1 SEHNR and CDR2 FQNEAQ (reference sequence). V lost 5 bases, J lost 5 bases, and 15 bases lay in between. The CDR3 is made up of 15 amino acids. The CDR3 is CASSPQALGTGELFF. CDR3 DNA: TGTGCCAGCAGCCCACAGGCTTTGGGGACCGGGGAGCTGTTTTTT.

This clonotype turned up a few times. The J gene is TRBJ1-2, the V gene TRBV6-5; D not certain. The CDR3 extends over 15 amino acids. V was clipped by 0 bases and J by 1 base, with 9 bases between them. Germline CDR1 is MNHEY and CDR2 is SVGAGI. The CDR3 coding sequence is TGTGCCAGCAGTTACTCCAGGACCAATAACTATGGCTACACCTTC. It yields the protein CASSYSRTNNYGYTF.

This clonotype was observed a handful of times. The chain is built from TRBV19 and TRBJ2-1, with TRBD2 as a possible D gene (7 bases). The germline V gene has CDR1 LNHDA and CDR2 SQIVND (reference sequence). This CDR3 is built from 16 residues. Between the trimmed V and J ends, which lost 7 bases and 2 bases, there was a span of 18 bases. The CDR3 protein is CASNVGGLVAYNEQFF. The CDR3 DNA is TGTGCCAGTAATGTGGGGGGGCTAGTCGCCTACAATGAGCAGTTCTTC.

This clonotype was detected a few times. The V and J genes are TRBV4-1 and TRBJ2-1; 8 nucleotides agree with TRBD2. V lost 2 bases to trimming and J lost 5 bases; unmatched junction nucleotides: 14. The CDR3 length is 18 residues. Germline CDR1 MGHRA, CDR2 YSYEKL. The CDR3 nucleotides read TGCGCCAGCAGCCAATCCCTAGCGGGCGACCGTTACCACAATGAGCAGTTCTTC. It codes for CASSQSLAGDRYHNEQFF.

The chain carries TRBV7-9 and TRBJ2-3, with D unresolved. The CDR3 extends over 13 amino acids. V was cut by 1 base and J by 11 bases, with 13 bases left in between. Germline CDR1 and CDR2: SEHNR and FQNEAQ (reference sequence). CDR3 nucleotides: TGTGCCAGCAGCTTAGACCGAGAAGTGGTGCAGTATTTT. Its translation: CASSLDREVVQYF.